Following are 9 T cell receptor beta chains from one sample sequenced in a study of T cell responses to AZD1222 COVID-19 vaccine. Method: immunoSEQ multiplex PCR; TCRdb's copy keeps in-frame clones and lacks some. The profile shows 150,000 to 160,000 clones, about 90% of them singletons. The starting material was peripheral blood, obtained 28 days after the second AZD1222 dose. The origin of the receptors is an adult who received the AZD1222 COVID-19 vaccine.

Concerning this clone: Compared with germline, one end of the junction differs, possibly owing to a read error. This chain links TRBV9 with TRBJ2-1, with a tentative D call TRBD2 (5 bases). The CDR3 runs to 16 residues. Germline CDR1 reads SGDLS; CDR2 reads YYNGEE. The DNA of the CDR3 is TGTGCCAGCAGCGTTTCAACCTTGGGGATAGCGAATGGGCAGTTCTTC. It translates to CASSVSTLGIANGQFF.

The V gene is TRBV12-5, the J gene TRBJ2-1; 9 bases fit TRBD1. Germline trimming cut 1 base from V and 8 bases from J; bases unmatched to any gene: 0. CDR1 and CDR2 (germline): LGHNT, FRNRAP. This CDR3 region has 13 residues. The CDR3 nucleotides read TGTGCTAGTGGTTTGGGACAGGGGGATGAGCAGTTCTTC. This translates into CASGLGQGDEQFF.

The chain recombines TRBV4-1 with TRBJ1-2; 7 nucleotides line up with TRBD1. With V trimmed by 2 bases and J by 4 bases, 7 bases remained unmatched. This CDR3 region has 15 residues. Germline CDR1 reads MGHRA; CDR2 reads YSYEKL. The CDR3 here is CASSQNTGAIYGYTF. The CDR3 nucleotides read TGCGCCAGCAGCCAAAACACAGGGGCAATCTATGGCTACACCTTC.

V and J are TRBV11-3 and TRBJ2-2; D unresolved. Trimming left V 0 bases short and J 5 bases short, with 7 bases between. CDR3 length equals 14 residues. Germline CDR1 is SGHNT and CDR2 is YENEEA. This chain's CDR3 is CASSLDSTTGELFF. The CDR3 bases are TGTGCCAGCAGCTTAGATTCGACAACCGGGGAGCTGTTTTTT.

The gene calls are TRBV6-2 or TRBV6-3 and TRBJ2-2, with 9 bases identical to TRBD1. This CDR3 comprises 15 residues. The V segment lost 5 bases and the J segment 3 bases; nucleotides outside the gene matches: 4. The V gene's germline CDR1 is MNHEY and CDR2 SVGEGT. The CDR3 reads CASSLTGGDTGELFF. For the CDR3, the DNA is TGTGCCAGCAGTCTCACAGGGGGCGACACCGGGGAGCTGTTTTTT.

The chain has TRBV5-4 and TRBJ2-7; TRBD2 agrees at 9 bases. CDR1 and CDR2 (germline): SGHNT, YYREEE (reference sequence). The ends lost 5 bases at V and 0 bases at J; junction bases unmatched: 6. CDR3 length: 15 residues. CDR3 in amino acids: CASSFSGRSSYEQYF. For the CDR3, the DNA is TGTGCCAGCAGTTTTAGCGGGAGAAGCTCCTACGAGCAGTACTTC.

V and J are TRBV6-2 or TRBV6-3 and TRBJ1-2, with D perhaps matching TRBD1 (6 bases). The CDR3 totals 13 residues. CDR1 is MNHEY and CDR2 is SVGEGT in the germline V gene. Trimming stripped 5 bases from V and 2 bases from J, with 9 bases between. The CDR3 region has the DNA TGTGCCAGCAGTCCCGACAGGAACTATGGCTACACCTTC. This translates into CASSPDRNYGYTF.

V usage is TRBV28 and J usage is TRBJ2-1; TRBD2 might be the D (6 bases). Germline V CDR1 and CDR2: MDHEN, SYDVKM. Trimming cost V 3 bases and J 0 bases, with 15 bases left between them. CDR3 length: 17 residues. The CDR3 sequence is CASSLALGGGSYNEQFF. The CDR3 nucleotides are TGTGCCAGCAGTTTGGCCCTTGGGGGAGGCTCCTACAATGAGCAGTTCTTC.

A few counts support this clone. CDR3 region: CASSLFRQGAVEQYF. DNA of the CDR3: TGTGCCAGCAGCTTGTTCCGGCAGGGGGCCGTCGAGCAGTACTTC. V is TRBV5-4 and J is TRBJ2-7; 8 positions agree with TRBD1. Germline trimming cut 1 base from V and 6 bases from J; bases unmatched to any gene: 9. This CDR3 contains 15 residues. Looked up from germline, CDR1 is SGHNT and CDR2 is YYREEE (reference sequence).